The sequence of this T cell receptor beta chain was determined in a study of human T cells and chemical hapten exposure. The germline gives CDR1 MNHEY, CDR2 SVGEGT. The CDR3 has 14 amino acids. The V and J ends lost 8 bases and 1 base respectively, with 14 bases between them. It was the library that attached unique molecular identifiers to individual cDNA molecules. MiXCR, applied by TCRdb to the RACE reads, yields one record per CDR3 protein. Of approximately 350,000 distinct CDR3 sequences in the sample, under 9% were seen once. As for time point: patch test 1, 2 weeks after DPC sensitization. The sample's treatment: therapeutic diphenylcyclopropenone sensitization with weekly scalp DPC. The study enrolled 18 to 70-year-old alopecia patients suitable for DPC.

The clonotype originates from a woman younger than 30 with alopecia areata. Some clones in this sample may be carry-over from other donors' samples. The sequences come from whole blood, collected in connection with sensitization to the hapten diphenylcyclopropenone (DPC). The rearrangement links TRBV6-2 or TRBV6-3 to TRBJ2-5; TRBD1 might be the D (6 bases). Written as DNA, the CDR3 is TGTGCCAGCGCTCCTACAGGGCTCCAAGAGACCCAGTACTTC. This gives the protein CASAPTGLQETQYF.